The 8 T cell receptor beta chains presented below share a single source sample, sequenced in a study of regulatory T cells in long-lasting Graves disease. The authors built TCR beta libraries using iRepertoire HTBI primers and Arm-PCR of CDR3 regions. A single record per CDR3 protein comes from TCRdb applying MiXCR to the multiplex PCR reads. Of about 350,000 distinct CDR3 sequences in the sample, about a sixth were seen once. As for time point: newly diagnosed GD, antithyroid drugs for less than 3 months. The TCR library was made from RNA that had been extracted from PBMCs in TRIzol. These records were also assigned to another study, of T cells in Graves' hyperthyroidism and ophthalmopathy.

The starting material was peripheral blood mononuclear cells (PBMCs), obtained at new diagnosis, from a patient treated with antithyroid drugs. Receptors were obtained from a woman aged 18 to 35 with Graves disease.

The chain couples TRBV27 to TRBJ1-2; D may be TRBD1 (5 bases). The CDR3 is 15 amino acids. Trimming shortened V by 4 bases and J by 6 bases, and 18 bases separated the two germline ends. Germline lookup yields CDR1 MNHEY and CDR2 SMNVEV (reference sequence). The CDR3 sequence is CASSYGPGDSNGYTF. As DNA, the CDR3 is TGTGCCAGCAGTTATGGCCCGGGGGATTCGAATGGCTACACCTTC.

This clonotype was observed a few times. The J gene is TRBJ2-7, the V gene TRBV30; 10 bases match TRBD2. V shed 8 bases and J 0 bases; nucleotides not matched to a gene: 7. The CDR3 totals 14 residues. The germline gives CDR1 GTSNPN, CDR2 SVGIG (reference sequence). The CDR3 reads CAGTSGVGSYEQYF. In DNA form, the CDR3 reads TGTGCCGGCACTAGCGGGGTGGGCTCCTACGAGCAGTACTTC.

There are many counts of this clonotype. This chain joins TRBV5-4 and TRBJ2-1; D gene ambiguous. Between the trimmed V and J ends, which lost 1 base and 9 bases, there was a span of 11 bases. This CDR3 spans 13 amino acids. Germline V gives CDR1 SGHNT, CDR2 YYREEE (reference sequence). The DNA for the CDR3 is TGTGCCAGCAGCTTGTGGGCTAGTGGTGAGCAGTTCTTC. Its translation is CASSLWASGEQFF.

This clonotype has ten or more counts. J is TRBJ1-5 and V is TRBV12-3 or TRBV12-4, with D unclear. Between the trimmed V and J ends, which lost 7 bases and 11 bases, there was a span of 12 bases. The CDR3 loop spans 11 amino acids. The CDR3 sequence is CASKTIVAQHF. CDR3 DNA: TGTGCCAGCAAGACGATCGTGGCCCAGCATTTT.

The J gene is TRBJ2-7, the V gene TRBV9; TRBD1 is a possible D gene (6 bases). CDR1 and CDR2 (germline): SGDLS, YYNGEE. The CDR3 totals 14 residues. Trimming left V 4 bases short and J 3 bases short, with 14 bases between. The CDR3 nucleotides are TGTGCCAGCAGCCCTTGGGACACAATCTACGAGCAGTACTTC. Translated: CASSPWDTIYEQYF. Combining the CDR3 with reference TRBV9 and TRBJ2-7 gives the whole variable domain DSGVTQTPKHLITATGQRVTLRCSPRSGDLSVYWYQQSLDQGLQFLIQYYNGEERAKGNILERFSAQQFPDLHSELNLSSLELGDSALYFCASSPWDTIYEQYFGPGTRLTVT.

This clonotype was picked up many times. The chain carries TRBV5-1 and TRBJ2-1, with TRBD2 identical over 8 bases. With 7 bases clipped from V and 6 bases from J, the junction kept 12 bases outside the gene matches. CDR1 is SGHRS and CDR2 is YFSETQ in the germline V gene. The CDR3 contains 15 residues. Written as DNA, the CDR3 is TGCGCCAGCCTCAAAAGCGGGGGAGGCAGCAATGAGCAGTTCTTC. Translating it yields CASLKSGGGSNEQFF.

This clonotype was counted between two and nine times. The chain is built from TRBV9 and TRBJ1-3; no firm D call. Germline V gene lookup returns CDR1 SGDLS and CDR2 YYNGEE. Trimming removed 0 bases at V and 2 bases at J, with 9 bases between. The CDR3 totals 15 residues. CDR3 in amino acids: CASSVGAEPGNTIYF. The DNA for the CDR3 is TGTGCCAGCAGCGTAGGCGCAGAGCCTGGAAACACCATATATTTT.

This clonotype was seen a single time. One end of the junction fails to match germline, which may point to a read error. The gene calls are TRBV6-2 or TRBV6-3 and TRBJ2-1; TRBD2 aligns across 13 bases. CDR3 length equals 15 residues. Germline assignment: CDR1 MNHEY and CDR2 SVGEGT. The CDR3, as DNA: TGTGCCGGCAGCCAAGGACTAGCGGGAGCCAATGAGCAGTTCTTC. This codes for CAGSQGLAGANEQFF.